These 5 T cell receptor beta chains were sequenced from one sample in a study of beta chain features in type 1 diabetes. Expressed TCRB transcripts were sequenced, since all the RNA that had been isolated was reverse transcribed. TCRdb's copy holds only in-frame clones and misses some; the assay was immunoSEQ multiplex PCR. The repertoire holds 900,000 or so clones, with roughly 15% as singletons. Material for sequencing was naive CD4+ T cells from blood. The receptors were gathered from a young woman in good health.

This clone was observed a handful of times. The same CDR3 can be traced to other DNA sequences in this sample. This chain connects TRBV28 to TRBJ2-7; TRBD1 matches at 7 bases. The CDR3 covers 13 residues. Trimming took 5 bases from V and 1 from J; bases not matched to a gene: 2. Germline V CDR1 and CDR2: MDHEN, SYDVKM. CDR3 sequence reads: CASSKQGSYEQYF. CDR3 bases: TGTGCCAGCAGTAAACAGGGGTCCTACGAGCAGTACTTC. The full variable domain, rest sourced from reference TRBV28 and TRBJ2-7, is DVKVTQSSRYLVKRTGEKVFLECVQDMDHENMFWYRQDPGLGLRLIYFSYDVKMKEKGDIPEGYSVSREKKERFSLILESASTNQTSMYLCASSKQGSYEQYFGPGTRLTVT.

V gene TRBV21-1 combines with J gene TRBJ1-5; the table gives TRBD1 as D, unverified against the DNA. TRBV21-1 represents a pseudogene. CDR3 length equals 18 residues. As DNA, the CDR3 is TGTGCCCCCAAAGGTAGGGGGCGAACGGACATTAGCAATCAGCCCCAGCATTTT. Protein sequence: CAPKGRGRTDISNQPQHF.

The chain employs TRBV2 and TRBJ1-2; no definite D call. The V gene lost 0 bases and the J gene lost 5 bases, with 4 bases spanning the gap. Per germline, CDR1 SNHLY and CDR2 FYNNEI. The CDR3 sequence is 12 residues long. CDR3 bases: TGTGCCAGCAGTGAAGCTTCTTATGGCTACACCTTC. Translated: CASSEASYGYTF. Using reference TRBV2 and TRBJ1-2 for the parts outside the CDR3, the full variable domain is EPEVTQTPSHQVTQMGQEVILRCVPISNHLYFYWYRQILGQKVEFLVSFYNNEISEKSEIFDDQFSVERPDGSNFTLKIRSTKLEDSAMYFCASSEASYGYTFGSGTRLTVV.

In its sample, this clone was seen a few times. The V gene is TRBV2, the J gene TRBJ2-3, with a tentative D call TRBD2 (7 bases). V was cut by 0 bases and J by 1 base, with 14 bases left in between. This CDR3 has 17 residues. CDR1 and CDR2 (germline): SNHLY, FYNNEI. The CDR3 DNA follows: TGTGCCAGCAGTGAAGCGTCTATGGGGGGGCGCACAGATACGCAGTATTTT. Its translation is CASSEASMGGRTDTQYF.

This clone was seen more than once but under ten times. Other DNA sequences in the same sample also yield this CDR3. The gene calls are TRBV7-2 and TRBJ2-5; D is possibly TRBD1 (5 bases). Germline values: CDR1 SGHTA, CDR2 FQGNSA. The CDR3 covers 13 residues. V was trimmed by 4 bases and J by 2 bases, leaving 8 bases between them. The CDR3 loop is CASSSRGQETQYF. The CDR3 DNA sequence: TGTGCCAGCAGCTCTAGGGGACAAGAGACCCAGTACTTC.